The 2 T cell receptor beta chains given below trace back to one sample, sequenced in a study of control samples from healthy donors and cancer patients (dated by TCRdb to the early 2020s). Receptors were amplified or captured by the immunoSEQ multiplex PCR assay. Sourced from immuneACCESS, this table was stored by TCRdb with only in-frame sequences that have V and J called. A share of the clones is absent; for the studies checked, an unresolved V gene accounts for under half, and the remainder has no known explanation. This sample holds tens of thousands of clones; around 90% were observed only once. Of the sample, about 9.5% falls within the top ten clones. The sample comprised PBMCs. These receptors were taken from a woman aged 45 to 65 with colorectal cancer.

The CDR3 DNA is TGTGCCAGCAGTCTTAGGGTTGAGCAGTTCTTC. Protein sequence: CASSLRVEQFF. The V call is TRBV28, the J call TRBJ2-1; D gene uncertain. This CDR3 has 11 residues. The ends were cut back, 5 bases at V and 9 bases at J, with 8 bases in the middle. Germline loops: CDR1 MDHEN, CDR2 SYDVKM.

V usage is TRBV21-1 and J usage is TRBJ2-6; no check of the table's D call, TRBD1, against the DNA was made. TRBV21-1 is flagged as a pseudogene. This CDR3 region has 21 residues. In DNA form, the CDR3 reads TGTGCCAGCAGCATTAGCCCCGCCGGGGACAGGCTAATCTCTGGGGCCAACGTCCTGACTTTC. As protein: CASSISPAGDRLISGANVLTF.